This entry describes one TCR beta chain. Its antigen is not known. MiXCR was run by TCRdb on the RT-PCR reads, yielding one entry per CDR3 protein. Among about 500,000 distinct CDR3 sequences listed, approximately 7.8% were seen once. The record originates from a study of response to subunit inactivated influenza vaccine. Germline V lookup: CDR1 DFQATT, CDR2 SNEGSKA (reference sequence). The J segment lost 2 bases and the V segment lost 0 bases, leaving 11 bases of the junction unmatched. The CDR3 extends over 18 amino acids. General observations from the study: The authors put forward the suggestion that each seasonal influenza vaccination may bring in only a limited number of new T cells.

This sequence was found in a man between 50 and 69 years old who received an inactivated influenza vaccine. This chain joins TRBV20-1 and TRBJ2-7; 12 bases agree with TRBD2. The sample consisted of PBMCs from blood, taken less than 30 months after vaccination. The CDR3 protein is CSARDHLGLAGSTYEQYF. CDR3 in DNA: TGCAGTGCTAGAGATCATCTAGGACTAGCGGGGAGCACCTACGAGCAGTACTTC.